Following are 15 T cell receptor beta chains from one sample sequenced in a study of PD-1 blockade in classical Hodgkin lymphoma. Assay used: immunoSEQ multiplex PCR; TCRdb lists only in-frame clones, some missing. The sample includes tens of thousands of clones, around 93% seen only once; the top ten take over 6.5%. Every patient had relapsed following autologous stem cell transplantation, and cohorts differed in brentuximab vedotin exposure. This specimen consisted of peripheral blood mononuclear cells (PBMCs), obtained at baseline. The receptors derive from a human donor with classical Hodgkin lymphoma.

A single count supports this clone. The V call is TRBV7-3, the J call TRBJ2-2; no reliable D call. Germline V CDR1 and CDR2: SGHTA, FQGTGA. With 5 bases removed from V and 5 bases from J, the gap between germline ends came to 6 bases. This CDR3 has 12 residues. The CDR3 reads CASSPQTGELFF. The DNA of the CDR3 is TGTGCCAGCAGCCCCCAAACCGGGGAGCTGTTTTTT.

The chain joins TRBV7-9 to TRBJ1-1; possible D gene TRBD1, 5 bases. The germline gives CDR1 SEHNR, CDR2 FQNEAQ (reference sequence). The CDR3 is 16 amino acids. Deletions cut 4 bases from V and 4 bases from J, with 19 bases between. Here the CDR3 reads CASSSPGRAVPTEAFF. As DNA, the CDR3 is TGTGCCAGCAGCTCCCCCGGCAGGGCAGTGCCCACTGAAGCTTTCTTT.

The chain carries TRBV19 and TRBJ1-5, with TRBD1 matching over 7 bases. Unmatched junction bases numbered 9, after V lost 10 bases and J lost 3 bases. CDR1 LNHDA and CDR2 SQIVND come from the germline V gene (reference sequence). The CDR3 is 14 residues long. CDR3 loop: CATRQGSNNQPQHF. For the CDR3, the DNA is TGTGCCACACGACAGGGATCGAACAATCAGCCCCAGCATTTT.

The chain joins TRBV28 to TRBJ2-5, with 8 bases aligning to TRBD2. The V segment lost 8 bases and the J segment 5 bases; nucleotides outside the gene matches: 7. Germline CDR1 reads MDHEN; CDR2 reads SYDVKM. There are 13 residues in the CDR3. CDR3 in DNA: TGTGCCAGCTCGGGGGGGGGCCTTGAGACCCAGTACTTC. Its translation is CASSGGGLETQYF.

The J gene is TRBJ1-1, the V gene TRBV4-2; 7 bases map to TRBD1. Germline CDR1 LGHNA, CDR2 YNFKEQ. CDR3 length: 15 amino acids. The V segment lost 7 bases and the J segment 4 bases; nucleotides outside the gene matches: 12. The CDR3 sequence: CASTPIGDRSTEAFF. The CDR3 DNA reads TGTGCCAGCACCCCGATTGGGGACAGAAGCACTGAAGCTTTCTTT.

The V gene is TRBV5-4, the J gene TRBJ1-1; TRBD1 might be the D (5 bases). V lost 4 bases and J 3 bases, leaving 13 bases between the germline ends. CDR1 is SGHNT, CDR2 YYREEE, per germline (reference sequence). CDR3 length equals 14 residues. The CDR3 region has the DNA TGTGCCAGCAGCGGCGGGGGAACGGACACTGAAGCTTTCTTT. Translation gives CASSGGGTDTEAFF.

This clone appeared a single time. The chain recombines TRBV19 with TRBJ1-1, with 8 bases identical to TRBD1. The germline CDR1 and CDR2 sequences are LNHDA and SQIVND (reference sequence). V lost 6 bases and J lost 4; bases outside the gene matches: 4. CDR3 length equals 13 residues. CDR3 DNA sequence: TGTGCCAGTAGATACAGGGGGAGCACTGAAGCTTTCTTT. Its translation is CASRYRGSTEAFF.

CDR3 nucleotides: TGTGCCAGCAGCTTGGGGCCCGGGACTCAGAAGGGAGCTTTCTTT. Its protein is CASSLGPGTQKGAFF. V is TRBV5-6 and J is TRBJ1-1; D possibly corresponds to TRBD1 (5 bases). The germline V and J ends were trimmed by 0 bases and 10 bases, with 19 bases remaining between them. This CDR3 has 15 residues. Germline assignment: CDR1 SGHDT and CDR2 YYEEEE.

This chain joins TRBV7-3 and TRBJ1-1, with D perhaps TRBD1 (5 bases). V was clipped by 6 bases and J by 1 base, with 12 bases between them. Germline V gene data show CDR1 as SGHTA and CDR2 as FQGTGA. The CDR3 covers 14 residues. CDR3 sequence: CASSPQGPNTEAFF. The DNA of the CDR3 is TGTGCCAGCAGTCCTCAGGGTCCGAACACTGAAGCTTTCTTT.

This chain links TRBV2 with TRBJ2-6; 7 nucleotides align to TRBD2. Germline-derived CDR1 and CDR2 are SNHLY and FYNNEI. Trimming cost V 6 bases and J 0 bases; bases outside gene matches: 2. This CDR3 comprises 15 residues. The chain's CDR3 is CASSRGDSGANVLTF. The CDR3 region has the DNA TGTGCCAGCAGCCGGGGGGACTCTGGGGCCAACGTCCTGACTTTC.

The rearrangement joins TRBV7-9 to TRBJ1-4; possible D gene TRBD1, 5 bases. In germline, CDR1 is SEHNR, CDR2 FQNEAQ (reference sequence). The germline V and J ends were trimmed by 0 bases and 12 bases, with 20 bases remaining between them. CDR3 size: 16 residues. The CDR3: CASSLAGRHILGELFF. The CDR3 DNA is TGTGCCAGCAGCTTAGCTGGCAGACACATCCTAGGGGAACTGTTTTTT.

V and J are TRBV19 and TRBJ2-7, with D perhaps given as TRBD1 or TRBD2 (5 bases each). Trimming pared 6 bases from V and 3 bases from J, leaving 15 bases between. The CDR3 has 14 residues. From germline, CDR1 is LNHDA and CDR2 SQIVND (reference sequence). As DNA, the CDR3 is TGTGCCAGTAGCTTCGGGACGGCTGTCTACGAGCAGTACTTC. As protein: CASSFGTAVYEQYF.

Only one count was recorded for this clone. The chain combines TRBV5-6 with TRBJ2-3; 10 positions agree with TRBD2. CDR3 length: 16 residues. The V segment lost 1 base and the J segment 2 bases; nucleotides outside the gene matches: 4. Germline-derived CDR1 and CDR2 are SGHDT and YYEEEE. Here the CDR3 reads CASSLTAGGLTDTQYF. As DNA, the CDR3 is TGTGCCAGCAGCTTGACAGCGGGAGGGCTCACAGATACGCAGTATTTT.

This clone has only one observation. The J gene is TRBJ1-2, the V gene TRBV12-5; D is perhaps TRBD1 (6 bases). The V end was cut by 3 bases, the J end by 7 bases, with 9 bases between. Germline values: CDR1 LGHNT, CDR2 FRNRAP. This CDR3 has 12 amino acids. As DNA, the CDR3 is TGTGCTAGTGGTTTTACAGGGTTTGGCTACACCTTC. Translated, it gives CASGFTGFGYTF.

This clone was seen more than once but under ten times. This chain joins TRBV29-1 and TRBJ2-1; 7 bases align to TRBD1. Germline values: CDR1 SQVTM, CDR2 ANQGSEA. This CDR3 contains 18 residues. After removal of 1 base from V and 1 base from J, the junction contained 13 bases not matched to a gene. This chain's CDR3 is CSVEASTGALSSYNEQFF. The CDR3 nucleotides are TGCAGCGTTGAAGCTAGTACAGGGGCCCTCTCGTCCTACAATGAGCAGTTCTTC.